The clone carrying this T cell receptor (beta chain) appeared a few times. Its antigen is undetermined. This entry belongs to a study of cytomegalovirus exposure and HLA in healthy donors. The PCR made use of 60 Vbeta and 13 Jbeta primers. Using immunoSEQ multiplex PCR, the repertoire was profiled, and TCRdb retains in-frame clones only, with some absent. The profile shows over 100,000 clones, around 9% of them singletons. Broader study findings: Later analysis identified a missense DCLRE1C variant that was linked to TCR beta V- and J-gene trimming.

Germline loops: CDR1 SGHTA, CDR2 FQGNSA. The CDR3 runs to 12 residues. The V end lost 5 bases, the J end lost 5 bases, and 7 bases lay between the germline ends. Sequencing was performed on PBMCs. This TCR derives from a woman between 35 and 50 years old in good health and CMV-seropositive. The chain combines TRBV7-2 with TRBJ1-5; D gene unclear. The DNA for the CDR3 is TGTGCCAGCAGCCAAACTGATCAGCCCCAGCATTTT. Its protein product is CASSQTDQPQHF.